This T cell receptor beta chain was obtained from a study of cytomegalovirus exposure and HLA in healthy donors. The PCR ran on 60 Vbeta and 13 Jbeta primers. The table came from immunoSEQ multiplex PCR; TCRdb's copy has only in-frame clones and leaves some out. The repertoire holds over 110,000 clones, with roughly 74% as singletons. From germline, CDR1 is MNHEY and CDR2 SVGAGI. With 0 bases clipped from V and 3 bases from J, the junction kept 4 bases outside the gene matches. The CDR3 is 15 residues long. Study conclusions and caveats: Some V segments, including TRBV6-2 and TRBV6-3, were excluded as indistinguishable.

Note on this clone: Its target is not known.

The chain uses TRBV6-5 and TRBJ2-5; 7 nucleotides align to TRBD2. The origin of this receptor is a woman between 40 and 55 years old in good health and CMV-seropositive. Sequencing input: PBMCs. The CDR3, as DNA: TGTGCCAGCAGTTACTCTTTGGGGGGGAAAGAGACCCAGTACTTC. Protein: CASSYSLGGKETQYF.